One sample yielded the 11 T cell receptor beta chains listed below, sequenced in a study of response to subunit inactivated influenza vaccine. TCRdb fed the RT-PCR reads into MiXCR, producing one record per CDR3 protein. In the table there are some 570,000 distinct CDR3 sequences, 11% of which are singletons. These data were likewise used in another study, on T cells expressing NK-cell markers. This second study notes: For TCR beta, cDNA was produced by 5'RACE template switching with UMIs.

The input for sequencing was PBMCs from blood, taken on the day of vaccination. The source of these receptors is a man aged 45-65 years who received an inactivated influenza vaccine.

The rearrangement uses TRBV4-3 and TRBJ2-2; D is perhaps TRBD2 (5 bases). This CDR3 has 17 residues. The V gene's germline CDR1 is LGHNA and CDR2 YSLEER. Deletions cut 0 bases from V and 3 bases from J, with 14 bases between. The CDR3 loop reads CASSQDARALDTGELFF. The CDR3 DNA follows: TGCGCCAGCAGCCAAGATGCGAGGGCCCTGGACACCGGGGAGCTGTTTTTT.

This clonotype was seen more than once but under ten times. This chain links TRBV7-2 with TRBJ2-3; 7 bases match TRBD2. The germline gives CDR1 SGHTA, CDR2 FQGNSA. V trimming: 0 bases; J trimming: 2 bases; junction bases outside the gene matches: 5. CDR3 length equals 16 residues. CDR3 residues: CASSLAAGVVTDTQYF. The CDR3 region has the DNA TGTGCCAGCAGCTTAGCGGCGGGAGTGGTCACAGATACGCAGTATTTT.

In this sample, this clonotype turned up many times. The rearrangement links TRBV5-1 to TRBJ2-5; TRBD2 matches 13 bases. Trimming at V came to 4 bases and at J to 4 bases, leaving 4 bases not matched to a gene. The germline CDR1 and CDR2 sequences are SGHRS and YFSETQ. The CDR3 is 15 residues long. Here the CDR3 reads CASSPGLAGLETQYF. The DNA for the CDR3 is TGCGCCAGCAGCCCGGGACTAGCGGGATTAGAGACCCAGTACTTC.

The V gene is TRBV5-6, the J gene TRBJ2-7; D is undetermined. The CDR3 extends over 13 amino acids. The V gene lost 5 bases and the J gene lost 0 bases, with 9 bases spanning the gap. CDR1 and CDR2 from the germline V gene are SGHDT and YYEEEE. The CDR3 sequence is CASSSWNSYEQYF. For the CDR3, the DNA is TGTGCCAGCAGTTCGTGGAACTCCTACGAGCAGTACTTC.

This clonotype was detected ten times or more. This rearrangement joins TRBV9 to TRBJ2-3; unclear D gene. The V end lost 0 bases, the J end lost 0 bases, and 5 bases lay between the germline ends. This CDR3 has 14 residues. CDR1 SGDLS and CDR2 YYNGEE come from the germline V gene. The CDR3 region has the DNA TGTGCCAGCAGCGTAGGACGGAGCACAGATACGCAGTATTTT. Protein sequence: CASSVGRSTDTQYF.

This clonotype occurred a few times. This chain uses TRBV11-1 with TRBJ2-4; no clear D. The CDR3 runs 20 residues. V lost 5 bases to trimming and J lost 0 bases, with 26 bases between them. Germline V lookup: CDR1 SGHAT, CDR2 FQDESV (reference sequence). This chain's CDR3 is CASSPVRQADPFLAKNIQYF. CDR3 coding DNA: TGTGCCAGCAGCCCAGTCCGGCAGGCAGACCCTTTCTTAGCCAAAAACATTCAGTACTTC.

CDR3 sequence (DNA): TGCAGTGCTAGAGATCAGGGTTTCTCCCCACACCGGGGGGATACGCAGTATTTT. Translating gives CSARDQGFSPHRGDTQYF. This rearrangement joins TRBV20-1 to TRBJ2-3; TRBD2 is a possible D gene (6 bases). V shed 0 bases and J shed 6 bases, with 25 bases lying between them. This CDR3 has 18 amino acids. Germline V gene data show CDR1 as DFQATT and CDR2 as SNEGSKA (reference sequence).

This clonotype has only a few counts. This chain's CDR3 is CASSPGLAGSEYF. In DNA form, the CDR3 reads TGTGCCAGCAGCCCTGGACTAGCGGGGAGTGAGTACTTC. V gene TRBV3-1 combines with J gene TRBJ2-5, with TRBD2 matching 12 bases. The V gene's germline CDR1 is LGHDT and CDR2 YNNKEL (reference sequence). CDR3 length equals 13 residues. V lost 4 bases to trimming and J lost 12 bases; unmatched junction nucleotides: 6.

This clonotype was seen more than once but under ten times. The CDR3 region has the DNA TGTGCCAGCTCCACCAGGGGCTCTGGGGCCAACGTCCTGACTTTC. The encoded protein is CASSTRGSGANVLTF. This rearrangement joins TRBV18 to TRBJ2-6; D may be TRBD1 (6 bases). The CDR3 totals 15 residues. V dropped 6 bases and J dropped 0 bases, with 9 bases sitting between them. Germline loops: CDR1 KGHSH, CDR2 LQKENI. The full variable domain, its missing parts supplied by reference TRBV18 and TRBJ2-6, is NAGVMQNPRHLVRRRGQEARLRCSPMKGHSHVYWYRQLPEEGLKFMVYLQKENIIDESGMPKERFSAEFPKEGPSILRIQQVVRGDSAAYFCASSTRGSGANVLTFGAGSRLTVL.

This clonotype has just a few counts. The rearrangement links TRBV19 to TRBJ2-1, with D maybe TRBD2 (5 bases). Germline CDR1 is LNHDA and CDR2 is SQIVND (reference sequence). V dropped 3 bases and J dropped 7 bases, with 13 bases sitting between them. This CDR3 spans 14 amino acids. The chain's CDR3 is CASSMRASRNEQFF. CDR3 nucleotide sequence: TGTGCCAGTAGTATGAGAGCTAGCAGGAATGAGCAGTTCTTC.

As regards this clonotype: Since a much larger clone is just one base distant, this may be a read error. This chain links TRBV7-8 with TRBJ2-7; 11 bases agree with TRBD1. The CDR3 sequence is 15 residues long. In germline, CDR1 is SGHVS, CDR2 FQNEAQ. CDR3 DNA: TGTGCCAGCAGCTTAGCGGGACAGGGGGTTTACGAGAAGTACTTC. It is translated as CASSLAGQGVYEKYF. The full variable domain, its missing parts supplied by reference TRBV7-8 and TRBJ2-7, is GAGVSQSPRYKVAKRGQDVALRCDPISGHVSLFWYQQALGQGPEFLTYFQNEAQLDKSGLPSDRFFAERPEGSVSTLKIQRTQQEDSAVYLCASSLAGQGVYEKYFGPGTRLTVT.